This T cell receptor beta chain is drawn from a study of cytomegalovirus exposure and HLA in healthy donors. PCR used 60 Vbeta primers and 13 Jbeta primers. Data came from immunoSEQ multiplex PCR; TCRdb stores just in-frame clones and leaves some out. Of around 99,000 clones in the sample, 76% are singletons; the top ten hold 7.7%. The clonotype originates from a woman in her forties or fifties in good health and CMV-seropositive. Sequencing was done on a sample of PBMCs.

The CDR3 sequence is CASRPGTSDGGELFF. CDR3 nucleotides: TGTGCCAGCAGACCCGGGACTAGCGATGGCGGGGAGCTGTTTTTT. This chain links TRBV7-2 with TRBJ2-2; TRBD2 matches 10 bases. CDR1 is SGHTA and CDR2 is FQGNSA in the germline V gene. The trim removed 6 bases at V and 7 bases at J, leaving 8 bases unmatched. This CDR3 region has 15 residues.